The sequence of this T cell receptor (beta chain) was determined in a study of CD8+CD57+ T cells in acquired aplastic anemia. According to the study, genomic DNA was the template for TCR beta VDJ and CDR3 profiling. In TCRdb, the reads were re-called with MiXCR into one record per CDR3 protein. The sample includes 40,000 to 45,000 distinct CDR3 sequences, about 65% of them seen just once. There are 15 residues in the CDR3. Per the germline V gene, CDR1 is MGHDK and CDR2 is SYGVNS. Of note for this clonotype: At one end, the junction sequence differs from germline, possibly due to a read error.

This clonotype originated in a human donor in good health, serving as a control. What was sequenced was sorted CD4+, CD8+, or CD8+CD57+ T cells (not recorded which) from PBMCs. The chain recombines TRBV25-1 with TRBJ1-1; no reliable D call. Here the CDR3 DNA reads TGTGCCAGCAGTGAATACGGCAGGTTTAACACTGAGGCTTTCTTT. Translating gives CASSEYGRFNTEAFF.